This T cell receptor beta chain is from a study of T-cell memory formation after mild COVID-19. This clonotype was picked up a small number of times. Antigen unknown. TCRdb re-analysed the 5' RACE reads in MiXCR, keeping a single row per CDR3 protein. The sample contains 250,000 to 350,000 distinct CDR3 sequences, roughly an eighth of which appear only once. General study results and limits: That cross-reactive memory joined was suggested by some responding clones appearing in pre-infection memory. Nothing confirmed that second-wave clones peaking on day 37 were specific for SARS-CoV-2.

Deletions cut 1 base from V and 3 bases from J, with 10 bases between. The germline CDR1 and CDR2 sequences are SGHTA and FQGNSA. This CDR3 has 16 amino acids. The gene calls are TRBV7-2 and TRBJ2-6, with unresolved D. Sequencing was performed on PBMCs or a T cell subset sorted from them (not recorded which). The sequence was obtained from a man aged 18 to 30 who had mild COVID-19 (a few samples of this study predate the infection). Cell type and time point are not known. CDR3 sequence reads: CASSLVAGVGANVLTF. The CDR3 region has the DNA TGTGCCAGCAGCTTAGTTGCTGGGGTTGGGGCCAACGTCCTGACTTTC.